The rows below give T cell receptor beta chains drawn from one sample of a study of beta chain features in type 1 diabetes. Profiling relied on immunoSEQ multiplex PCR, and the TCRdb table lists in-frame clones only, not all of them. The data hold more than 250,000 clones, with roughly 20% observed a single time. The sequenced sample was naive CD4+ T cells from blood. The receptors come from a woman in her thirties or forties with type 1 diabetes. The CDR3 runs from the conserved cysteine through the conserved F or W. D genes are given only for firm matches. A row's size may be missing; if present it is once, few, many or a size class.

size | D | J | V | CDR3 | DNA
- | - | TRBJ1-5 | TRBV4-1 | CASSQGRAGQPQHF | TGCGCCAGCAGCCAGGGCAGGGCAGGTCAGCCCCAGCATTTT
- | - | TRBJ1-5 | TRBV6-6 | CASRPSGENQPQHF | TGTGCCAGCAGGCCCTCGGGGGAGAATCAGCCCCAGCATTTT
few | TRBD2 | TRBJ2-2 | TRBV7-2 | CASSLNGRDTGELFF | TGTGCCAGCAGCTTAAACGGGAGGGACACCGGGGAGCTGTTTTTT
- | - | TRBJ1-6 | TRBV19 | CASRIGYNSPLHF | TGTGCCAGTAGGATCGGCTATAATTCACCCCTCCACTTT
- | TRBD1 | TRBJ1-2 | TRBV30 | CAWMGQAMHSGYTF | TGTGCCTGGATGGGACAGGCCATGCACAGCGGCTACACCTTC
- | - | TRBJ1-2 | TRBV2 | CASSEESPRANYGYTF | TGTGCCAGCAGTGAGGAGTCCCCCCGAGCTAACTATGGCTACACCTTC
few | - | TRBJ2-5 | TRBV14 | CASSLEETQYF | TGTGCCAGCAGCCTCGAAGAGACCCAGTACTTC
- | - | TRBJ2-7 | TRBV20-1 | CSARWLYEQYF | TGCAGTGCTAGGTGGCTTTACGAGCAGTACTTC
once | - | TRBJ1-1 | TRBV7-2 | CASSLGRQASEAFF | TGTGCCAGCAGCTTAGGAAGGCAGGCCAGTGAAGCTTTCTTT
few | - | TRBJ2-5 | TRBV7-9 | CASSNRQVRETQYF | TGTGCCAGCAGCAACCGACAGGTGCGGGAGACCCAGTACTTC
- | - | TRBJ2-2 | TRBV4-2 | CASSQELLFYGELFF | TGTGCCAGCAGCCAAGAACTCTTGTTTTACGGGGAGCTGTTTTTT
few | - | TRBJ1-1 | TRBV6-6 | CASSYAEGTEAFF | TGTGCCAGCAGTTACGCAGAGGGAACTGAAGCTTTCTTT
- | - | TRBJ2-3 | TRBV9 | CASSVGLKGGSTDTQYF | TGTGCCAGCAGCGTAGGGCTCAAGGGGGGGAGCACAGATACGCAGTATTTT
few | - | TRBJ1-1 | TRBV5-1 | CASSTGPVNTEAFF | TGCGCCAGCAGCACAGGACCGGTGAACACTGAAGCTTTCTTT
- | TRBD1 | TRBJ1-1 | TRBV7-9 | CASSSPTPGQGLNTEAFF | TGTGCCAGCAGCTCTCCGACCCCGGGACAGGGATTGAACACTGAAGCTTTCTTT
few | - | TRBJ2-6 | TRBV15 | CATRTGGGLIGANVLTF | TGTGCCACCAGGACCGGCGGAGGGTTAATTGGGGCCAACGTCCTGACTTTC
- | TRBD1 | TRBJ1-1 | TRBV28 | CASGTGGAAEAFF | TGTGCCAGCGGGACAGGGGGCGCGGCTGAAGCTTTCTTT
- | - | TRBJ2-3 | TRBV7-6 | CASSPRGLADTQYF | TGTGCCAGCAGCCCGCGTGGTTTGGCAGATACGCAGTATTTT
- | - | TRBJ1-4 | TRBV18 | CASSPSGGGEKLFF | TGTGCCAGCTCACCATCGGGAGGTGGTGAAAAACTGTTTTTT
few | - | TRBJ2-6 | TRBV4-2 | CASSQVSGGANVLTF | TGTGCCAGCAGCCAAGTCTCCGGTGGGGCCAACGTCCTGACTTTC
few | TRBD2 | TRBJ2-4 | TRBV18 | CASSLESPGTRNIQYF | TGTGCCAGCTCACTGGAGTCTCCCGGGACTAGAAACATTCAGTACTTC
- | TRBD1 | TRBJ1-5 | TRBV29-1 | CSVTGGFSQPQHF | TGCAGCGTTACAGGGGGATTCAGTCAGCCCCAGCATTTT
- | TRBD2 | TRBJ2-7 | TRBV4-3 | CASSQEREGPYEQYF | TGCGCCAGCAGCCAGGAGCGGGAGGGCCCATACGAGCAGTACTTC
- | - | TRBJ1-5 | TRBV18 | CASSDRNQPQHF | TGTGCCAGCTCTGACAGGAATCAGCCCCAGCATTTT
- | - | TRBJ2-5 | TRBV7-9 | CASSLWSQETQYF | TGTGCCAGCAGCTTATGGAGCCAAGAGACCCAGTACTTC
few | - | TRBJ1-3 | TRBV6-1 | CASRTSSGNTIYF | TGTGCCAGCCGAACGAGCTCTGGAAACACCATATATTTT
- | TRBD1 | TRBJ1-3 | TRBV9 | CASSVRDSVTIYF | TGTGCCAGCAGCGTCCGGGACAGCGTAACCATATATTTT
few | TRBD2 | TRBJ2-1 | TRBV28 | CAASGSRTYNEQFF | TGTGCCGCTAGCGGGAGCAGGACCTACAATGAGCAGTTCTTC
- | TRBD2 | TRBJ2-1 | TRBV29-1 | CSVSGGSSYNEQFF | TGCAGCGTTTCTGGCGGGAGCTCCTACAATGAGCAGTTCTTC
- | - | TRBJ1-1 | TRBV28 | CASSAINTEAFF | TGTGCCAGCAGTGCTATCAACACTGAAGCTTTCTTT
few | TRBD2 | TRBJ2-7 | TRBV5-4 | CASSLGGLASVEQYF | TGTGCCAGCAGCTTGGGGGGACTAGCATCGGTCGAGCAGTACTTC
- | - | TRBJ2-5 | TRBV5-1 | CASSLGLRETQYF | TGCGCCAGCAGCTTGGGACTAAGGGAGACCCAGTACTTC
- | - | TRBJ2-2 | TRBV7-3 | CASSLGAGVNTGELFF | TGTGCCAGCAGCTTAGGTGCCGGGGTGAACACCGGGGAGCTGTTTTTT
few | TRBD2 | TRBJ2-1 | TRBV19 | CASTLGLVTNEQFF | TGTGCCAGTACCTTAGGACTAGTCACCAATGAGCAGTTCTTC
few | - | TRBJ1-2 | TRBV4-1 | CASSLSRQGPNYGYTF | TGCGCCAGCAGCCTCAGCCGTCAGGGTCCTAACTATGGCTACACCTTC
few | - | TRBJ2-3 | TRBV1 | CTSSPDGTRGPDTQYF | TGCACCAGCAGCCCAGACGGGACTAGGGGCCCAGATACGCAGTATTTT
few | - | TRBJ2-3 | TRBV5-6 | CASMGLSGTDTQYF | TGTGCCAGCATGGGTTTAAGCGGGACAGATACGCAGTATTTT
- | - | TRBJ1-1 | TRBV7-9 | CASSLVGQMNTEAFF | TGTGCCAGCAGCTTAGTCGGACAGATGAACACTGAAGCTTTCTTT
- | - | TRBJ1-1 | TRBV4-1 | CASSQGGSMNTEAFF | TGCGCCAGCAGCCAAGGCGGCAGTATGAACACTGAAGCTTTCTTT
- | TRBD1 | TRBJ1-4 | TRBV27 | CASSFSTGEKLFF | TGTGCCAGCAGCTTTTCGACAGGGGAAAAACTGTTTTTT
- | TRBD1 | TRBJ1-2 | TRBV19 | CASIRTGPISSYGYTF | TGTGCCAGTATTCGGACAGGGCCTATCTCCTCCTATGGCTACACCTTC
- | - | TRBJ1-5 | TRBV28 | CASSPTDSNQPQHF | TGTGCCAGCAGCCCTACAGATAGCAATCAGCCCCAGCATTTT
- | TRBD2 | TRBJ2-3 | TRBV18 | CASSSGTSGGTDTQYF | TGTGCCAGCTCATCCGGGACTAGCGGAGGCACAGATACGCAGTATTTT
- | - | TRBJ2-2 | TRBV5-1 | CASSSGTSNTGELFF | TGCGCCAGCAGCTCGGGGACTTCGAACACCGGGGAGCTGTTTTTT
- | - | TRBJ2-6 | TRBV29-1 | CSVEDLAGLSDSGANVLTF | TGCAGCGTTGAAGATCTGGCAGGACTCTCTGATTCTGGGGCCAACGTCCTGACTTTC
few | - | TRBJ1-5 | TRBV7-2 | CASSLDSNQPQHF | TGTGCCAGCAGCTTAGACAGTAATCAGCCCCAGCATTTT
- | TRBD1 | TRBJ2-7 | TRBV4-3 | CASSPGTGSYNEQYF | TGCGCCAGCAGCCCAGGGACAGGATCGTATAACGAGCAGTACTTC
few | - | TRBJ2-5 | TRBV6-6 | CASSPGGPQETQYF | TGTGCCAGCAGCCCCGGGGGGCCTCAAGAGACCCAGTACTTC
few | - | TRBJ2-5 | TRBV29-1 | CSGYRDQETQYF | TGCAGCGGGTACAGGGACCAAGAGACCCAGTACTTC
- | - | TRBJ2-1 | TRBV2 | CASCIGTYNEQFF | TGTGCCAGCTGTATTGGGACTTACAATGAGCAGTTCTTC
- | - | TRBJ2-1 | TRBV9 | CASSVVLDSPGNEQFF | TGTGCCAGCAGCGTCGTCCTGGACAGTCCCGGCAATGAGCAGTTCTTC
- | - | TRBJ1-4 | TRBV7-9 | CASSSPTGNNEKLFF | TGTGCCAGCAGCTCCCCGACAGGCAACAATGAAAAACTGTTTTTT
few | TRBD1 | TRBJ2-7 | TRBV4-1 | CASSPWTGRTYEQYF | TGCGCCAGCAGCCCGTGGACAGGGCGAACCTACGAGCAGTACTTC
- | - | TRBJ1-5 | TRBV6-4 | CASSAPLGLTSNQPQHF | TGTGCCAGCAGTGCTCCCCTTGGACTTACAAGCAATCAGCCCCAGCATTTT